The 23 T cell receptor beta chains in this list originate from one sample, sequenced in a study of identical twins. One entry per CDR3 protein, called by TCRdb with MiXCR from the 5' RACE reads. The sample lists some 560,000 distinct CDR3 sequences, roughly 9.9% occurring once. These sequences were also reported in another study, on yellow fever vaccine responses in identical twins.

The material sequenced was PBMCs. The receptors derive from a young woman in good health.

At least ten counts were recorded for this clonotype. The J gene is TRBJ2-1, the V gene TRBV29-1; 13 positions match TRBD2. Germline V gene lookup returns CDR1 SQVTM and CDR2 ANQGSEA. V gave up 7 bases and J gave up 4 bases; unmatched junction bases: 4. This CDR3 comprises 14 residues. The CDR3 protein is CSARTSGGYNEQFF. The CDR3 DNA reads TGCAGCGCTCGGACTAGCGGGGGTTACAATGAGCAGTTCTTC.

This clonotype was seen a few times. The V and J genes are TRBV2 and TRBJ2-7; D remains unclear. The V end lost 6 bases, the J end lost 7 bases, and 13 bases lay between the germline ends. The germline V gene encodes CDR1 SNHLY and CDR2 FYNNEI. The CDR3 has 12 amino acids. This chain's CDR3 is CASRDGPWEQYF. Here the CDR3 DNA reads TGTGCCAGCAGGGACGGACCCTGGGAGCAGTACTTC.

This chain uses TRBV6-2 or TRBV6-3 with TRBJ2-7, with 7 bases identical to TRBD2. V lost 5 bases and J lost 4; bases outside the gene matches: 14. The CDR3 runs 16 residues. The germline gives CDR1 MNHEY, CDR2 SVGEGT. The CDR3 spells CASSEFLGGSWYEQYF. Written as DNA, the CDR3 is TGTGCCAGCAGTGAGTTTCTAGGCGGGAGCTGGTACGAGCAGTACTTC.

This clonotype was seen many times. This chain joins TRBV5-1 and TRBJ2-5; tentative D call: TRBD2 (6 bases). The V gene's germline CDR1 is SGHRS and CDR2 YFSETQ. V lost 3 bases, J lost 1 base, and 10 bases lay in between. The CDR3 consists of 14 residues. The CDR3 reads CASSYGGSQETQYF. DNA for the CDR3: TGCGCCAGCAGCTATGGAGGGAGCCAAGAGACCCAGTACTTC.

This clonotype was detected a few times. The V and J genes are TRBV25-1 and TRBJ2-5; D is unresolved. Germline V gene data show CDR1 as MGHDK and CDR2 as SYGVNS. The V end lost 3 bases, the J end lost 7 bases, and 12 bases lay between the germline ends. CDR3 size: 13 residues. The CDR3 region has the DNA TGTGCCAGCAGTGATGGGAACCGCCCGACCCAGTACTTC. Translated, it gives CASSDGNRPTQYF.

In this sample, this clonotype turned up a few times. The rearrangement uses TRBV21-1 and TRBJ2-1; the DNA was not compared with TRBD1, the D call given in the table. TRBV21-1 is designated a pseudogene. The CDR3 has 16 amino acids. CDR3 loop: CASSKARSRGECEQFF. DNA of the CDR3: TGTGCCAGCAGCAAAGCTCGGAGCAGGGGAGAATGTGAGCAGTTCTTC.

This clonotype was recorded many times. The chain joins TRBV12-3 or TRBV12-4 to TRBJ2-7; D gene ambiguous. The V end was cut by 3 bases, the J end by 5 bases, with 5 bases between. The CDR3 is 11 residues long. DNA for the CDR3: TGTGCCAGCAGTTTCACCGACGAGCAGTACTTC. This gives the protein CASSFTDEQYF.

Comment on this clonotype: It may be a read error: a sequence one base away is much more abundant. A read error is likely, as this CDR3 ends without the conserved phenylalanine or tryptophan. The CDR3 sequence: CSVPPVSGSWSDTQYS. For the CDR3, the DNA is TGCAGCGTTCCCCCCGTTAGCGGGAGTTGGTCAGATACGCAGTATTCT. The V gene is TRBV29-1, the J gene TRBJ2-3; 9 bases line up with TRBD2. In germline, CDR1 is SQVTM, CDR2 ANQGSEA. This CDR3 region has 16 residues. Trimming cost V 5 bases and J 4 bases; bases outside gene matches: 13.

This clonotype was observed many times. The chain carries TRBV12-3 or TRBV12-4 and TRBJ2-7, with 9 bases fitting TRBD1. CDR3 length: 15 residues. V was pared by 5 bases and J by 2 bases, with 7 bases of the junction left unmatched. The CDR3 is CASSLGQGRAYEQYF. The CDR3 nucleotides read TGTGCCAGCAGTCTGGGACAGGGAAGGGCCTACGAGCAGTACTTC.

This clonotype was recorded at least ten times. The rearrangement links TRBV4-1 to TRBJ2-7; 9 bases fit TRBD1. The germline CDR1 and CDR2 sequences are MGHRA and YSYEKL. After removal of 5 bases from V and 3 bases from J, the junction contained 8 bases not matched to a gene. The CDR3 is 15 residues long. CDR3 protein: CASSTRTGAGYEQYF. The CDR3 region has the DNA TGCGCCAGCAGCACCCGGACAGGGGCAGGCTACGAGCAGTACTTC.

The J gene is TRBJ2-5, the V gene TRBV5-5, with TRBD1 matching over 8 bases. The CDR3 loop spans 17 amino acids. V was pared by 4 bases and J by 4 bases, with 15 bases of the junction left unmatched. Germline-derived CDR1 and CDR2 are SGHKS and YYEKEE (reference sequence). CDR3 sequence: CASSPADRGLRGETQYF. CDR3 DNA: TGTGCCAGCAGCCCTGCAGACAGGGGTTTAAGGGGAGAGACCCAGTACTTC.

This clonotype turned up a few times. The chain couples TRBV7-9 to TRBJ2-7; no definite D call. Looked up from germline, CDR1 is SEHNR and CDR2 is FQNEAQ (reference sequence). The V end was cut by 5 bases, the J end by 2 bases, with 13 bases between. The CDR3 loop spans 14 amino acids. The CDR3 sequence: CASSPTENTYEQYF. For the CDR3, the DNA is TGTGCCAGCAGCCCGACGGAGAATACCTACGAGCAGTACTTC.

The rearrangement uses TRBV11-2 and TRBJ2-3; D possibly corresponds to TRBD1 (6 bases). CDR1 and CDR2 from the germline V gene are SGHAT and FQNNGV. Trimming took 3 bases from V and 0 from J, leaving 10 bases between them. The length of the CDR3 is 15 residues. The CDR3, as DNA: TGTGCCAGCAGCTTGATGGGGGCTAGCACAGATACGCAGTATTTT. Translation gives CASSLMGASTDTQYF.

This clonotype showed up just a few times. The V gene is TRBV12-3 or TRBV12-4, the J gene TRBJ2-2, with D uncertain. This CDR3 contains 13 residues. Trimming cost V 10 bases and J 6 bases, with 15 bases left between them. CDR3 nucleotides: TGTGCCACCAGGACGTGGGGTCCCGGGGAGCTGTTTTTT. This codes for CATRTWGPGELFF.

The chain employs TRBV5-5 and TRBJ2-1; D tentatively reads TRBD1 or TRBD2 (6 bases each). V shed 9 bases and J shed 3 bases, with 19 bases lying between them. CDR3 length equals 15 residues. Germline values: CDR1 SGHKS, CDR2 YYEKEE (reference sequence). CDR3 sequence: CAMVPGGPCYNEQFF. In DNA form, the CDR3 reads TGTGCCATGGTCCCTGGGGGGCCCTGCTACAATGAGCAGTTCTTC.

This clonotype was found a few times. The J gene is TRBJ1-6, the V gene TRBV5-1, with unresolved D. Germline V CDR1 and CDR2: SGHRS, YFSETQ. The ends were cut back, 0 bases at V and 9 bases at J, with 19 bases in the middle. CDR3 size: 17 residues. The CDR3 DNA is TGCGCCAGCAGCTTGGATTACCCGGGAAGCGGTGGTTCACCCCTCCACTTT. Encoded protein: CASSLDYPGSGGSPLHF.

This clonotype was observed many times. The genes are TRBV5-1 and TRBJ1-1; D gene uncertain. V lost 0 bases and J 0 bases, leaving 6 bases between the germline ends. Germline lookup yields CDR1 SGHRS and CDR2 YFSETQ. The CDR3 extends over 14 amino acids. The CDR3 here is CASSLVQLNTEAFF. CDR3 nucleotide sequence: TGCGCCAGCAGCTTGGTACAGTTGAACACTGAAGCTTTCTTT.

This clonotype was seen ten or more times. V usage is TRBV12-3 or TRBV12-4 and J usage is TRBJ1-4; D not certain. The CDR3 loop spans 13 amino acids. V lost 6 bases and J lost 5, with 10 bases in between. In nucleotides, the CDR3 is TGTGCCAGCAGAATGGACCCGAATGAAAAACTGTTTTTT. Its translation is CASRMDPNEKLFF.

This clonotype was seen ten or more times. The gene calls are TRBV27 and TRBJ2-5, with D possibly TRBD2 on 6 matching bases. The ends were cut back, 5 bases at V and 5 bases at J, with 15 bases in the middle. This CDR3 has 14 residues. The germline V gene encodes CDR1 MNHEY and CDR2 SMNVEV (reference sequence). CDR3 residues: CASSPGLGRETQYF. CDR3 DNA sequence: TGTGCCAGCAGTCCCGGACTGGGGAGGGAGACCCAGTACTTC.

The J gene is TRBJ2-4, the V gene TRBV20-1; D remains unclear. This CDR3 contains 12 residues. The germline CDR1 and CDR2 sequences are DFQATT and SNEGSKA (reference sequence). Trimming cost V 6 bases and J 5 bases, with 11 bases left between them. The CDR3 coding sequence is TGCAGTGCCGGGTGGGAACAAAACATTCAGTACTTC. Translating it yields CSAGWEQNIQYF.

The J gene is TRBJ2-7, the V gene TRBV3-1; 7 positions match TRBD1. The CDR3 covers 14 residues. Germline CDR1 reads LGHDT; CDR2 reads YNNKEL (reference sequence). Trimming took 4 bases from V and 3 from J; bases not matched to a gene: 6. The DNA of the CDR3 is TGTGCCAGCAGCCTACTGACAGGGATCTACGAGCAGTACTTC. It codes for CASSLLTGIYEQYF.

This clonotype was seen at least ten times. The V call is TRBV4-1, the J call TRBJ1-4; possible D gene TRBD1, 6 bases. There are 14 residues in the CDR3. Germline V CDR1 and CDR2: MGHRA, YSYEKL. V was trimmed by 4 bases and J by 8 bases, leaving 14 bases between them. The CDR3 coding sequence is TGCGCCAGCAGCCCAAACAGGGTCCAGGAAAAACTGTTTTTT. This sequence encodes CASSPNRVQEKLFF.

In this sample, this clonotype turned up a few times. CDR3 sequence (DNA): TGTGCCGAAGGATGTGAAGACACAACGAGCTCCTACGAGCAGTACTTC. Protein product: CAEGCEDTTSSYEQYF. This chain joins TRBV24-1 and TRBJ2-7; D gene ambiguous. Germline values: CDR1 KGHDR, CDR2 SFDVKD. The CDR3 has 16 residues. With 12 bases removed from V and 0 bases from J, the gap between germline ends came to 23 bases.